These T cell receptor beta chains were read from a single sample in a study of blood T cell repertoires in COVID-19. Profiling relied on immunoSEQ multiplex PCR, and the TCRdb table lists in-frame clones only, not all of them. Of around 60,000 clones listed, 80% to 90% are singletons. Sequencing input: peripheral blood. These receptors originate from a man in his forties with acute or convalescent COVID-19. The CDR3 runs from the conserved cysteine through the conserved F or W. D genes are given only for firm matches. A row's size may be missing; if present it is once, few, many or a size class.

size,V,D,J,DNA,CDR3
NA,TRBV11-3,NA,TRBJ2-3,TGTGCCAGCAGCCCCGGGGGACTCCGATCATCTAATACGCAGTATTTT,CASSPGGLRSSNTQYF
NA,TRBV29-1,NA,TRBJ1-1,TGCAGCGTTGAAGGCCAGGCGAACACTGAAGCTTTCTTT,CSVEGQANTEAFF
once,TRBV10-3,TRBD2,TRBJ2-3,TGTGCCATCAGTGAGTCGCCCCGGGTAGCGGGGGTCCCAGATACGCAGTATTTT,CAISESPRVAGVPDTQYF
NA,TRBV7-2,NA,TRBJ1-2,TGTGCCAGCAGCTCTTGGGGACTGTCCTATGGCTACACCTTC,CASSSWGLSYGYTF
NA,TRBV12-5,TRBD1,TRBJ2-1,TGTGCTAGTGGTTTGTCCTCGGGACAGGGGTTCAATGAGCAGTTCTTC,CASGLSSGQGFNEQFF
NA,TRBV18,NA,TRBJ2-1,TGTGCCAGCTCACGGGCAGGTGTTGGCAATGAGCAGTTCTTC,CASSRAGVGNEQFF
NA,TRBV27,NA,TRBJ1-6,TGTGCCAGCAGTCCCGGACAGAGAAGGGTATATAATTCACCCCTCCACTTT,CASSPGQRRVYNSPLHF
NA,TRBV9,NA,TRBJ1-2,TGTGCCAGCAGCGTAGCTACATCCAGGGCCCACTATGGCTACACCTTC,CASSVATSRAHYGYTF
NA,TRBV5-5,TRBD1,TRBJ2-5,TGTGCCAGCAGCCCCCGGGACAGGGAAGGGGAGACCCAGTACTTC,CASSPRDREGETQYF
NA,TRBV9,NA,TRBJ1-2,TGTGCCAGCAAGTATCAGGGCCGGGCTAACTATGGCTACACCTTC,CASKYQGRANYGYTF
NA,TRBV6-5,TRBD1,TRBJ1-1,TGTGCCAGCAGTTCCCGGACAGGGTCGGCCACTGAAGCTTTCTTT,CASSSRTGSATEAFF
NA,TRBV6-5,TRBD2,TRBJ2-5,TGTGCCAGCAGTTCGGGAGGAGGAAAGACGGCCCAGTACTTC,CASSSGGGKTAQYF
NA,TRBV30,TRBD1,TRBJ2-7,TGTGCCTGGGGACCGGGACAGGGGGTCGAGCAGTACTTC,CAWGPGQGVEQYF
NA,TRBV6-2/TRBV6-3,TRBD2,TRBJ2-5,TGTGCCAGCAGTTACAGATCACTCGTAGCGGGGGTAACTGAGACCCAGTACTTC,CASSYRSLVAGVTETQYF
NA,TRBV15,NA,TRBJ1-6,TGTGCCACCAGCAGAGAGACAGATAATTCACCCCTCCACTTT,CATSRETDNSPLHF
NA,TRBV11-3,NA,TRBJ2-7,TGTGCCAGCAGCTTAGAGGGCCCACTGGTGCAGTACTTC,CASSLEGPLVQYF
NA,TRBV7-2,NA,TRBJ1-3,TGTGCCAGCAGCCCCTTTGGGGGCCTTGGGGGAAACACCATATATTTT,CASSPFGGLGGNTIYF
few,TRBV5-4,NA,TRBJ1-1,TGTGCCAGCAATCTAGAGATGAACACTGAAGCTTTCTTT,CASNLEMNTEAFF
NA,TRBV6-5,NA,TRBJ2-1,TGTGCCAGCAGGACCCCGAAGACAGCATACAATGAGCAGTTCTTC,CASRTPKTAYNEQFF
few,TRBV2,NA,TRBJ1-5,TGTGCCAGCAGTGAATCGGGAGCCGGCAATCAGCCCCAGCATTTT,CASSESGAGNQPQHF
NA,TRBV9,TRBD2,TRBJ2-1,TGTGCCAGCAGCACTCTAGCGGGGGGGAACAATGAGCAGTTCTTC,CASSTLAGGNNEQFF
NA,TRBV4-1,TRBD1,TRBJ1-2,TGCGCCAGCAGCCAGTTAGGGGGCTCAGGTGGTGATTATGGCTACACCTTC,CASSQLGGSGGDYGYTF
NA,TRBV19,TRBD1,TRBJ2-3,TGTGCCAGTAGTATACGGGACAGGGGGCCCCCAGATACGCAGTATTTT,CASSIRDRGPPDTQYF
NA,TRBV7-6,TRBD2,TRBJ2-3,TGTGCCAGCAGCCCTGTCGGGGGGGGTACGATAGATACGCAGTATTTT,CASSPVGGGTIDTQYF
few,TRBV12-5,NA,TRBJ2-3,TGTGCTAGTGGTTTGCTAGATTCAGATACGCAGTATTTT,CASGLLDSDTQYF
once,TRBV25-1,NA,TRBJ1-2,TGTGCCAGCAGTGCAGGTGGCGGCTACACCTTC,CASSAGGGYTF
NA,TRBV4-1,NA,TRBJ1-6,TGCGCCAGCAGCGCCCTCGGTACGGGAAATTCACCCCTCCACTTT,CASSALGTGNSPLHF
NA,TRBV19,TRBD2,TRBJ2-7,TGTGCCAGTAGTAGGCTAGCGGACTACGAGCAGTACTTC,CASSRLADYEQYF
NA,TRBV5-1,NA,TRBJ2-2,TGCGCCAGCCGGCCCTCGGGGGCCGGGGAGCTGTTTTTT,CASRPSGAGELFF
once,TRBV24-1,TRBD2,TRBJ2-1,TGTGCCACCGGCGGGGGAAACAATGAGCAGTTCTTC,CATGGGNNEQFF
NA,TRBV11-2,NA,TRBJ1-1,TGTGCCAGCAGCATGTATGAAGCTTTCTTT,CASSMYEAFF
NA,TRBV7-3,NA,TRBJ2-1,TGTGCCAGCAGCTTAAGTAGGGGGGGCATGAATCTGAACTACAATGAGCAGTTCTTC,CASSLSRGGMNLNYNEQFF
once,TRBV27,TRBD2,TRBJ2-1,TGTGCCAGCAGTTCCGCCCCGGGCGGGGGGGCCAATGAGCAGTTCTTC,CASSSAPGGGANEQFF
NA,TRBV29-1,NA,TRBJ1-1,TGCAGCGTTGAAGAAAAAGGGGCCGACCTTGAAGCTTTCTTT,CSVEEKGADLEAFF
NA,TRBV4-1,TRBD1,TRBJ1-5,TGCGCCAGCAGCCGGACAGGGGAAGACTATCAGCCCCAGCATTTT,CASSRTGEDYQPQHF
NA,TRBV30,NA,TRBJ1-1,TGTGCCTGGATGGTTGCAAGAGACACTGAAGCTTTCTTT,CAWMVARDTEAFF
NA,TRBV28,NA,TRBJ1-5,TGTGCCAGCAGTCCGAACACAGGGTTTCAGCCCCAGCATTTT,CASSPNTGFQPQHF
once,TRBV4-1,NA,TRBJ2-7,TGCGCCAGCAGCCAACTCACCGGGACCTACGAGCAGTACTTC,CASSQLTGTYEQYF
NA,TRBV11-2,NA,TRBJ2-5,TGTGCCAGCAGCTTGGTGGGAGGGGGAGACCAAGAGACCCAGTACTTC,CASSLVGGGDQETQYF
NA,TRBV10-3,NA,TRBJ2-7,TGTGCCATCAGTGGAGGGTCCTCCTACGAGCAGTACTTC,CAISGGSSYEQYF
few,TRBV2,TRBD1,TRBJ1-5,TGTGCCAGCAGTGATAGAACAGGGGGGGGTCAGCCCCAGCATTTT,CASSDRTGGGQPQHF